The rows below give T cell receptor beta chains drawn from one sample of a study of blood T cell repertoires in COVID-19. The assay was immunoSEQ multiplex PCR, and TCRdb's table has in-frame clones only and misses some. The sample carries fewer than 250,000 clones, roughly nine tenths recorded once. Sequenced sample: peripheral blood. These receptors originate from a man under 40 with acute or convalescent COVID-19. The CDR3 runs from the conserved cysteine through the conserved F or W. A D gene is named only where the DNA matches it firmly. The listing skips clone size in some rows; elsewhere it reads once, few, many or a size class.

d_gene	v_gene	j_gene	abundance	CDR3aa	CDR3nt
TRBD1	TRBV19	TRBJ1-6	.	CASSMTGFYNSPLHF	TGTGCCAGTAGTATGACAGGGTTCTATAATTCACCCCTCCACTTT
TRBD2	TRBV4-1	TRBJ2-3	.	CASSQVSSGRAGKADTQYF	TGCGCCAGCAGCCAAGTGTCCAGCGGGAGGGCCGGGAAGGCAGATACGCAGTATTTT
TRBD2	TRBV30	TRBJ2-3	.	CAWSIAGGTDTQYF	TGTGCCTGGAGTATAGCGGGGGGGACAGATACGCAGTATTTT
.	TRBV11-2	TRBJ1-1	.	CASSPWTVTGEAFF	TGTGCCAGCAGCCCGTGGACAGTTACTGGTGAAGCTTTCTTT
.	TRBV30	TRBJ1-2	.	CAWGKLQSPRDGYTF	TGTGCCTGGGGAAAACTACAGTCCCCGCGGGATGGCTACACCTTC
TRBD1	TRBV6-9	TRBJ2-3	.	CASTLRCGDRDHRDTQYF	TGTGCCAGTACCCTCAGGTGTGGTGACAGGGATCACAGAGATACGCAGTATTTT
TRBD1	TRBV6-5	TRBJ1-4	.	CASSQDRPNEKLFF	TGTGCCAGCAGTCAGGACAGGCCAAATGAAAAACTGTTTTTT
TRBD1	TRBV4-1	TRBJ2-3	once	CASSPRDRLGDTQYF	TGCGCCAGCAGCCCGAGGGACAGGCTAGGTGATACGCAGTATTTT
.	TRBV18	TRBJ1-5	once	CASSLGRGGGQPQHF	TGTGCCAGCTCACTAGGACGGGGAGGGGGGCAGCCCCAGCATTTT
TRBD1	TRBV6-5	TRBJ1-2	.	CASRGQGPGNYGYTF	TGTGCCAGCAGAGGACAGGGCCCCGGCAACTATGGCTACACCTTC
TRBD2	TRBV5-4	TRBJ2-1	.	CASSSEGAGGYNEQFF	TGTGCCAGCAGCTCGGAGGGCGCGGGGGGGTACAATGAGCAGTTCTTC
.	TRBV27	TRBJ2-5	.	CASSFFDRKETQYF	TGTGCCAGCAGTTTTTTCGACAGGAAAGAGACCCAGTACTTC
.	TRBV6-5	TRBJ1-5	.	CASSSGWRNQPQHF	TGTGCCAGCAGTTCCGGCTGGAGGAATCAGCCCCAGCATTTT
.	TRBV29-1	TRBJ2-2	.	CSVDSRTGELFF	TGCAGCGTTGATTCGCGTACCGGGGAGCTGTTTTTT
.	TRBV11-3	TRBJ2-5	once	CASSGTGSSGKTQYF	TGTGCCAGCAGCGGGACAGGGAGTAGCGGGAAGACCCAGTACTTC
.	TRBV2	TRBJ1-5	.	CASKTVVNQPQHF	TGTGCCAGCAAAACAGTGGTCAATCAGCCCCAGCATTTT
TRBD1	TRBV7-9	TRBJ1-1	.	CASSKQTYRGQVNTEAFF	TGTGCCAGCAGCAAACAGACCTACAGGGGGCAGGTGAACACTGAAGCTTTCTTT
TRBD1	TRBV3-1/TRBV3-2	TRBJ1-2	once	CASSLRPLGGQGNYGYTF	TGTGCCAGCAGCCTAAGACCATTGGGGGGACAGGGGAACTATGGCTACACCTTC
.	TRBV28	TRBJ1-3	.	CASSLTYGRANTIYF	TGTGCCAGCAGTTTGACGTACGGGAGGGCGAACACCATATATTTT
.	TRBV7-3	TRBJ1-1	.	CASSLTLAKNTEAFF	TGTGCCAGCAGCTTAACGTTAGCAAAGAACACTGAAGCTTTCTTT
TRBD1	TRBV28	TRBJ1-5	.	CAGKRQGDQPQHF	TGTGCCGGTAAAAGACAGGGGGATCAGCCCCAGCATTTT
TRBD1	TRBV10-3	TRBJ1-1	.	CAIREGQVNTEAFF	TGTGCCATCAGGGAAGGACAGGTGAACACTGAAGCTTTCTTT
.	TRBV2	TRBJ2-7	.	CASSDYRQGWYEQYF	TGTGCCAGCAGTGATTACAGGCAGGGGTGGTACGAGCAGTACTTC
.	TRBV9	TRBJ2-7	.	CASAPGLGSYEQYF	TGTGCCAGCGCCCCGGGACTGGGTTCCTACGAGCAGTACTTC